These T cell receptor beta chains were read from a single sample in a study of T cells in Graves' hyperthyroidism and ophthalmopathy. MiXCR was run by TCRdb on the multiplex PCR reads, yielding one entry per CDR3 protein. The sample comprises a few hundred thousand distinct CDR3 sequences, 40% to 55% of which are singletons, and roughly 19% rests with the top ten. The material sequenced was peripheral blood or thyroid tissue (not recorded which). These receptors were collected from an adult woman with Graves' disease, either hyperthyroidism or ophthalmopathy (not recorded which). Both conserved end residues are part of each CDR3. D genes are given only for firm matches. The size field is filled for only some rows; it gives once, few, many or a size class.

>TRBV27|few|14|TRBJ2-7|.
CASPEGPDENEQYF
TGTGCCAGCCCCGAGGGACCAGATGAAAACGAGCAGTACTTC
>TRBV6-1|.|15|TRBJ2-7|.
CASRIRQAPGYEQYF
TGTGCCAGCAGGATCCGACAGGCCCCTGGCTACGAGCAGTACTTC
>TRBV29-1|many|11|TRBJ1-2|TRBD1
CSVATGDGYTF
TGCAGCGTTGCTACAGGGGACGGCTACACCTTC
>TRBV2|few|15|TRBJ1-1|TRBD1
CASSHRRQGNTEAFF
TGTGCCAGCAGTCACCGGAGACAGGGAAACACTGAAGCTTTCTTT
>TRBV7-2|many|15|TRBJ1-5|TRBD1
CASTPGTASNQPQHF
TGTGCCAGCACCCCCGGGACAGCCTCCAATCAGCCCCAGCATTTT
>TRBV28|many|14|TRBJ1-3|.
CASSHRDSGNTIYF
TGTGCCAGCAGTCACAGGGATTCTGGAAACACCATATATTTT
>TRBV5-5|.|15|TRBJ2-2|TRBD2
CASSELGLGAGELFF
TGTGCCAGCAGCGAGCTAGGACTAGGGGCCGGGGAGCTGTTTTTT
>TRBV5-1|many|15|TRBJ1-1|TRBD1
CASSQQTGGWAEAFF
TGCGCCAGCAGCCAACAGACAGGGGGCTGGGCTGAAGCTTTCTTT
>TRBV10-1|few|15|TRBJ2-1|.
CASSRDVSSYNEQFF
TGCGCCAGCAGTCGGGACGTAAGCTCCTACAATGAGCAGTTCTTC
>TRBV7-3|many|14|TRBJ2-2|.
CASSLSGNTGELFF
TGTGCCAGCAGCTTAAGCGGGAACACCGGGGAGCTGTTTTTT
>TRBV11-1|.|16|TRBJ2-7|.
CASSAIIPGSAYEQYF
TGTGCCAGCAGTGCTATCATACCCGGTTCGGCCTACGAGCAGTACTTC
>TRBV20-1|.|18|TRBJ2-5|TRBD2
CSAEPEGVAGDGGETQYF
TGCAGTGCGGAGCCAGAAGGGGTAGCGGGAGATGGGGGAGAGACCCAGTACTTC
>TRBV25-1|few|12|TRBJ1-2|.
CASSELRGGYTF
TGTGCCAGCAGTGAATTGAGGGGTGGCTACACCTTC
>TRBV7-6|few|15|TRBJ1-1|TRBD1
CASSSRQGTNTEAFF
TGTGCCAGCAGCTCCCGACAGGGTACGAACACTGAAGCTTTCTTT
>TRBV7-2|many|15|TRBJ1-1|.
CASREGGGVNTEAFF
TGTGCCAGCAGGGAGGGTGGGGGTGTGAACACTGAAGCTTTCTTT
>TRBV24-1|once|14|TRBJ2-2|.
CATSDSWVSGELFF
TGTGCCACCAGTGATTCTTGGGTCTCCGGGGAGCTGTTTTTT
>TRBV15|few|14|TRBJ1-5|.
CATSSDRGNQPQHF
TGTGCCACCAGCTCCGATAGGGGCAATCAGCCCCAGCATTTT
>TRBV28|.|12|TRBJ2-3|.
CASSHGTDTQYF
TGTGCCAGCAGCCACGGCACAGATACGCAGTATTTT
>TRBV10-3|few|11|TRBJ2-5|.
CAISSGGAQYF
TGTGCCATCAGTTCCGGGGGAGCCCAGTACTTC
>TRBV28|many|14|TRBJ1-1|.
CASSSPEGDTEAFF
TGTGCCAGCAGTTCCCCAGAAGGGGACACTGAAGCTTTCTTT
>TRBV27|few|12|TRBJ1-5|.
CASRGLGQPQHF
TGTGCCAGCAGAGGCCTGGGCCAGCCCCAGCATTTT
>TRBV5-1|many|15|TRBJ2-2|.
CASSLVPDYTGELFF
TGCGCCAGCAGCTTGGTGCCCGATTACACCGGGGAGCTGTTTTTT
>TRBV28|.|17|TRBJ1-2|.
CANSPDWGGTLNYGYTF
TGTGCCAACAGTCCGGATTGGGGTGGAACACTCAATTATGGCTACACCTTC
>TRBV20-1|once|16|TRBJ2-1|TRBD2
CSATTSGFVSYNEQFF
TGCAGTGCTACGACTAGCGGATTCGTTTCCTACAATGAGCAGTTCTTC
>TRBV29-1|.|13|TRBJ2-3|.
CSVKGRFTDTQYF
TGCAGCGTTAAGGGGAGATTCACAGATACGCAGTATTTT
>TRBV10-1|few|13|TRBJ1-1|.
CASRRGVDTEAFF
TGCGCCAGCAGGAGAGGCGTTGACACTGAAGCTTTCTTT
>TRBV12-3/TRBV12-4|many|15|TRBJ1-4|.
CASSHSGAPNEKLFF
TGTGCCAGCAGTCACTCCGGGGCCCCTAATGAAAAACTGTTTTTT
>TRBV7-9|once|16|TRBJ2-5|.
CASSLRGARTQETQYF
TGTGCCAGCAGCTTACGGGGCGCAAGAACCCAAGAGACCCAGTACTTC
>TRBV15|.|18|TRBJ2-5|TRBD2
CATSRDGLAGGRTETQYF
TGTGCCACCAGCAGAGACGGACTAGCGGGAGGGCGTACGGAGACCCAGTACTTC
>TRBV11-1|.|16|TRBJ2-5|.
CASSLRSGAQQETQYF
TGTGCCAGCAGCTTACGATCAGGGGCTCAACAAGAGACCCAGTACTTC
>TRBV11-1|.|16|TRBJ1-5|.
CASSLGQVQGGQPQHF
TGTGCCAGCAGCTTGGGGCAGGTCCAGGGCGGTCAGCCCCAGCATTTT
>TRBV20-1|.|15|TRBJ2-7|TRBD2
CSARSPGLAGDEQYF
TGCAGTGCTAGATCTCCGGGACTAGCGGGAGATGAGCAGTACTTC
>TRBV6-6|.|14|TRBJ2-2|.
CASSLQRTTGSCFF
.
>TRBV2|.|15|TRBJ2-6|.
CASSLSQGSANVLTF
TGTGCCAGCAGCTTATCTCAGGGATCGGCCAACGTCCTGACTTTC
>TRBV10-1|many|14|TRBJ1-4|.
CASSESRGEEKLFF
TGCGCCAGCAGTGAGTCAAGGGGGGAAGAAAAACTGTTTTTT
>TRBV20-1|many|15|TRBJ1-1|TRBD1
CSAPRQGQMNTEAFF
TGCAGTGCCCCACGACAGGGACAAATGAACACTGAAGCTTTCTTT
>TRBV24-1|.|15|TRBJ1-1|.
CATSDSGPQRTEAFF
TGTGCCACCAGTGATTCCGGGCCACAACGTACTGAAGCTTTCTTT
>TRBV5-1|many|13|TRBJ2-2|.
CASRSSVTGELFF
TGCGCCAGCAGGTCGTCGGTCACCGGGGAGCTGTTTTTT
>TRBV5-4|.|15|TRBJ2-6|.
CASSISYTGANVLTF
TGTGCCAGCAGCATCAGCTACACCGGGGCCAACGTCCTGACTTTC
>TRBV7-9|.|15|TRBJ2-5|TRBD2
CASSVTSGRGETQYF
TGTGCCAGCAGCGTTACTAGCGGGAGAGGTGAGACCCAGTACTTC
>TRBV5-1|.|17|TRBJ2-7|.
CASSLSQGKVSRYEQYF
TGCGCCAGCAGCTTGTCTCAGGGTAAGGTTTCACGATACGAGCAGTACTTC
>TRBV5-1|many|15|TRBJ2-5|.
CASSLSTGIQETQYF
TGCGCCAGCAGCTTGAGCACAGGCATACAAGAGACCCAGTACTTC
>TRBV10-1|.|12|TRBJ2-1|TRBD1
CASSDGTAMQFF
TGCGCCAGCAGTGACGGGACAGCCATGCAGTTCTTC
>TRBV6-5|many|17|TRBJ2-7|TRBD2
CASSYSKGLADSYEQYF
TGTGCCAGCAGTTACTCGAAGGGACTAGCGGACTCCTACGAGCAGTACTTC
>TRBV15|many|13|TRBJ1-1|.
CATSRESRGEPFF
TGTGCCACCAGCAGAGAGAGTAGGGGTGAACCTTTCTTT
>TRBV29-1|.|13|TRBJ1-2|.
CSVREGAPYGYTF
TGCAGCGTCAGGGAAGGGGCACCCTATGGCTACACCTTC
>TRBV12-3/TRBV12-4|.|12|TRBJ1-1|.
CASRERGNEAFF
TGTGCCAGCAGGGAGAGGGGAAATGAAGCTTTCTTT
>TRBV2|once|14|TRBJ1-1|.
CASSRLMTDTEAFF
TGTGCCAGCAGTCGCCTTATGACCGACACTGAAGCTTTCTTT